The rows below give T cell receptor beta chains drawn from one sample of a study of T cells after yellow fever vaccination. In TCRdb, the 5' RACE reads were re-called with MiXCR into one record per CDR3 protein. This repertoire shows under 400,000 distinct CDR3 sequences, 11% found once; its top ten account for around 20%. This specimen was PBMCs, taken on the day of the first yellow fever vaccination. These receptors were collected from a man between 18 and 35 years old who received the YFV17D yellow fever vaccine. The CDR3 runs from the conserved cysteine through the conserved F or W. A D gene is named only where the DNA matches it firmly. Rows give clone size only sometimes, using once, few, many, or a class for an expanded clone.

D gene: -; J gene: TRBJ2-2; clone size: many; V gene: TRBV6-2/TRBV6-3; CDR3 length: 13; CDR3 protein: CASGGFETGELFF; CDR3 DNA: TGTGCCAGCGGGGGATTCGAAACCGGGGAGCTGTTTTTT
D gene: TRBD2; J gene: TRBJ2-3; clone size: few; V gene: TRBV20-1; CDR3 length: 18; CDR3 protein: CSARGASGGVTSTDTQYF; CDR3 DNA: TGCAGTGCTAGAGGCGCTAGCGGGGGGGTTACTAGCACAGATACGCAGTATTTT
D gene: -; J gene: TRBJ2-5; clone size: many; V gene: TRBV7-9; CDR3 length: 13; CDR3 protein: CASSLGLEETQYF; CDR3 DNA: TGTGCCAGCAGCTTAGGCTTAGAAGAGACCCAGTACTTC
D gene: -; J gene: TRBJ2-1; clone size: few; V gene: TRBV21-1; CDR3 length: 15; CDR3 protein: CASSKLPQGNNEQFF; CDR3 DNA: TGTGCCAGCAGCAAATTGCCGCAGGGAAACAATGAGCAGTTCTTC
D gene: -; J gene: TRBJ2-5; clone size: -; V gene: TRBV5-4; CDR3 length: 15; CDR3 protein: CASSLSMAYQETQYF; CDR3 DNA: TGTGCCAGCAGCTTGTCGATGGCCTACCAAGAGACCCAGTACTTC
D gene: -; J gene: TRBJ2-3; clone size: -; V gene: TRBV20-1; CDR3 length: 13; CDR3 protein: CSASIAGTDTQYF; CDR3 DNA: TGCAGTGCTAGTATAGCCGGCACAGATACGCAGTATTTT
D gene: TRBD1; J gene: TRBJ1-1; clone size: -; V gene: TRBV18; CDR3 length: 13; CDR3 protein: CASSRDSYTEAFF; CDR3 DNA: TGTGCCAGCTCAAGGGACAGCTACACTGAAGCTTTCTTT
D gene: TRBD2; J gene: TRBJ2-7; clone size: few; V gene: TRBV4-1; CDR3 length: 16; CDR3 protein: CASSPRGAGGPDEQYF; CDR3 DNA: TGCGCCAGCAGTCCGCGTGGAGCGGGGGGGCCCGACGAGCAGTACTTC
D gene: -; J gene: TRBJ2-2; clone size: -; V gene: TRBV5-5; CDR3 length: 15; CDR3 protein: CASSLVGGSTGELFF; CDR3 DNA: TGTGCCAGCAGCTTAGTGGGGGGTTCAACCGGGGAGCTGTTTTTT
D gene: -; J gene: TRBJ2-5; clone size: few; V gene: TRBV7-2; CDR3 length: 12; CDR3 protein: CASTPNQETQYF; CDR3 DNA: TGTGCCAGCACACCTAACCAAGAGACCCAGTACTTC
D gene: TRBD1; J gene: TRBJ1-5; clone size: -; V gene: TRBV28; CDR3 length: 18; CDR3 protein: CASLTRGQGYLGNQPQHF; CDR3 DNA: TGTGCCAGCTTAACGCGGGGACAGGGTTACTTGGGGAATCAGCCCCAGCATTTT
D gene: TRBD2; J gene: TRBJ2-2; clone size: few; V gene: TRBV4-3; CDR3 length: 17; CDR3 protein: CASSQDLRGGNTGELFF; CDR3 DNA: TGCGCCAGCAGCCAAGATCTCCGGGGGGGAAACACCGGGGAGCTGTTTTTT
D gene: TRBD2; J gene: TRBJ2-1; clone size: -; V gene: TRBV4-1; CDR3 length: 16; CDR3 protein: CASSQGSSGGFNEQFF; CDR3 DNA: TGCGCCAGCAGCCAAGGCTCAAGCGGGGGGTTTAATGAGCAGTTCTTC
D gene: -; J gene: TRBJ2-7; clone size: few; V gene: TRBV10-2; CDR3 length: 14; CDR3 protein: CASSDGGRAYEQYF; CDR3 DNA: TGCGCCAGCAGTGATGGGGGAAGGGCTTACGAGCAGTACTTC
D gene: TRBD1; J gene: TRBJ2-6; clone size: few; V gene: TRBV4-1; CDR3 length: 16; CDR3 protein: CASSRPTGTGANVLTF; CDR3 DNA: TGCGCCAGCAGCCGCCCGACAGGGACTGGGGCCAACGTCCTGACTTTC
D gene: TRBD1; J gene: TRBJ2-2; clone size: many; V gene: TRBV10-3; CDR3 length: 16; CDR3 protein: CAIRLERTGDTGELFF; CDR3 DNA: TGTGCCATCAGGCTGGAGAGGACAGGAGACACCGGGGAGCTGTTTTTT
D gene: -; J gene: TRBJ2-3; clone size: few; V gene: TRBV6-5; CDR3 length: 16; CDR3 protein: CASSYNQGLYADTQYF; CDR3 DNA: TGTGCCAGCAGTTACAACCAGGGGTTATATGCAGATACGCAGTATTTT
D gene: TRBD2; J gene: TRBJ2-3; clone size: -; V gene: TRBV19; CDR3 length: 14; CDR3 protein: CASSGLAGADTQYF; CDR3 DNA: TGTGCCAGTAGTGGCCTAGCGGGCGCAGATACGCAGTATTTT
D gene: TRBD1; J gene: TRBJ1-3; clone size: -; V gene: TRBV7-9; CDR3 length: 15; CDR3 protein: CASSSDRGSGNTIYF; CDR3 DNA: TGTGCCAGCAGCTCCGACAGGGGGTCTGGAAACACCATATATTTT
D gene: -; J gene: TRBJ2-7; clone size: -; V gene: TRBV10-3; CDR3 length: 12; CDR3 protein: CAISESSYEQYF; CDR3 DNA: TGTGCCATCAGTGAGTCGAGCTACGAGCAGTACTTC
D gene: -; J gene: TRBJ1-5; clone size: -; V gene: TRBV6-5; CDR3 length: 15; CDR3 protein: CASSYGQGHNQPQHF; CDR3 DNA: TGTGCCAGCAGTTACGGGCAGGGGCACAATCAGCCCCAGCATTTT
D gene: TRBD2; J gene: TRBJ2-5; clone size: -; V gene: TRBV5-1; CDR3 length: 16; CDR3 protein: CASSYLAGGLVETQYF; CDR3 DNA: TGCGCCAGCAGCTATCTAGCGGGGGGGCTCGTAGAGACCCAGTACTTC
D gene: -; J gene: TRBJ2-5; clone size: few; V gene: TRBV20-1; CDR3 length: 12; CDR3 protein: CSAYSPPGTQYF; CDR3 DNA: TGCAGTGCATACAGCCCCCCTGGGACCCAGTACTTC
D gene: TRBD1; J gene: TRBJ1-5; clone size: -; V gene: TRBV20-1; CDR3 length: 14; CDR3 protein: CSARWGQRNQPQHF; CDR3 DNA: TGCAGTGCTAGATGGGGACAGCGAAATCAGCCCCAGCATTTT
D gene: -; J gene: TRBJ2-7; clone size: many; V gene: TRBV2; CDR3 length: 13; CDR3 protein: CASSEAHSYEQYF; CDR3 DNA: TGTGCCAGCAGTGAAGCGCACTCCTACGAGCAGTACTTC
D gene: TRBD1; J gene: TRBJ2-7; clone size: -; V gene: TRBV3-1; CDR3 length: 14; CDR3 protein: CASSRLGQGYEQYF; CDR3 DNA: TGTGCCAGCAGCCGATTGGGACAGGGCTACGAGCAGTACTTC
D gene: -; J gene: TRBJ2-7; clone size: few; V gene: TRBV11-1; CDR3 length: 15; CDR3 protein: CASSLTSGETYEQYF; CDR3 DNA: TGTGCCAGCAGCTTAACAAGCGGAGAAACCTACGAGCAGTACTTC
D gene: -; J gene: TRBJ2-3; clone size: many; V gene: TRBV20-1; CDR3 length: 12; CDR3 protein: CSACSPTDTQYF; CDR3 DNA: TGCAGTGCTTGCTCTCCGACAGATACGCAGTATTTT
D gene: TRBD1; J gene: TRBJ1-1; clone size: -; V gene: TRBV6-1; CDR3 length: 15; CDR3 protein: CASSGPDRGWTEAFF; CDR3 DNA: TGTGCCAGCAGTGGCCCTGACAGGGGTTGGACTGAAGCTTTCTTT
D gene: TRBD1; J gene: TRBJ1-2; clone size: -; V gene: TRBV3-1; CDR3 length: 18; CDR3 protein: CASSQAIRDRGRIYGYTF; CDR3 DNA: TGTGCCAGCAGCCAAGCAATCCGGGACAGGGGGCGCATCTATGGCTACACCTTC
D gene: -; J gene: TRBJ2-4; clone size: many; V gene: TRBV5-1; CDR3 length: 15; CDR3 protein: CASSLISGTKNIQYF; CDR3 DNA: TGCGCCAGCAGCTTAATTTCGGGGACCAAAAACATTCAGTACTTC
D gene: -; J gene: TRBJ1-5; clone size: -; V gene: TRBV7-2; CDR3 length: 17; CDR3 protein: CASSLGPQGPRSQPQHF; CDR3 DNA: TGTGCCAGCAGCTTAGGACCCCAGGGTCCCCGCAGTCAGCCCCAGCATTTT
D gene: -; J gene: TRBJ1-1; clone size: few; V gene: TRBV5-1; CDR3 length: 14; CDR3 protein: CASSLVTGNTEAFF; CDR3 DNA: TGCGCCAGCAGCTTGGTTACAGGGAACACTGAAGCTTTCTTT
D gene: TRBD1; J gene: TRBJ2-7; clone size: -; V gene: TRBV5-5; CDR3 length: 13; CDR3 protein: CASSIGTGVEQYF; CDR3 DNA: TGTGCCAGCAGCATTGGGACAGGGGTCGAGCAGTACTTC
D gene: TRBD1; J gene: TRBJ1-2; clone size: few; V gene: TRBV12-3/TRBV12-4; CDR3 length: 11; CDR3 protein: CATTGVGGYTF; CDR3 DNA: TGTGCCACTACAGGGGTCGGTGGCTACACCTTC
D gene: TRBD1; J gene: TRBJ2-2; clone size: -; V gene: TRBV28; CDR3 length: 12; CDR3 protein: CARTGTAGELFF; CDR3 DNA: TGTGCCAGGACAGGGACGGCCGGGGAGCTGTTTTTT
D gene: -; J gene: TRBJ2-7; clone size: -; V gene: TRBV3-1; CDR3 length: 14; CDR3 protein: CASSQASQNYEQYF; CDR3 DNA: TGTGCCAGCAGCCAAGCTAGTCAGAACTACGAGCAGTACTTC
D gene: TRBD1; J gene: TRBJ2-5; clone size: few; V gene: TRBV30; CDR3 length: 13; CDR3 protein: CAWRGTAQETQYF; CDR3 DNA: TGTGCCTGGAGGGGGACAGCCCAAGAGACCCAGTACTTC
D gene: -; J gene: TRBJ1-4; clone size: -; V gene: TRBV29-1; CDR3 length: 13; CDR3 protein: CSVTGSFNEKLFF; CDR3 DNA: TGCAGCGTAACAGGGTCCTTTAATGAAAAACTGTTTTTT
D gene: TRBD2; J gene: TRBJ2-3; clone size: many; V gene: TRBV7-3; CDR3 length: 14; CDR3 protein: CASSTSGGTDTQYF; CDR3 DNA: TGTGCCAGCAGCACTAGCGGGGGGACAGATACGCAGTATTTT
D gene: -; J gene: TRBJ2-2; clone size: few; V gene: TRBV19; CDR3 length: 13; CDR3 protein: CASSIQGIGELFF; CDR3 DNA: TGTGCCAGTAGTATACAGGGGATAGGGGAGCTGTTTTTT
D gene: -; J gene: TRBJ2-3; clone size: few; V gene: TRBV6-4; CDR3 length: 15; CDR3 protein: CASSDSGGSADTQYF; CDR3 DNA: TGTGCCAGCAGTGACTCTGGGGGGTCCGCAGATACGCAGTATTTT
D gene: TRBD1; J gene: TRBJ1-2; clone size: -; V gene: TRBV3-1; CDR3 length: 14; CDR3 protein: CASSQDATGEGYTF; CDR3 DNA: TGTGCCAGCAGCCAAGATGCGACAGGGGAGGGCTACACCTTC
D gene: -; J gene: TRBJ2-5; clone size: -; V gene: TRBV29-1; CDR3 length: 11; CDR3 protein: CSVPGRGTQYF; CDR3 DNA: TGCAGCGTCCCTGGGAGAGGGACCCAGTACTTC
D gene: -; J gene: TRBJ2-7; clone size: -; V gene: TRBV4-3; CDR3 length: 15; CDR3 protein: CASSQVPTEGYEQYF; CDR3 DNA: TGCGCCAGCAGCCAAGTGCCGACAGAAGGCTACGAGCAGTACTTC
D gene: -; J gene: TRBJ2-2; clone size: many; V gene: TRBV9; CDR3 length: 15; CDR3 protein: CASSARVLGTGELFF; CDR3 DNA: TGTGCCAGCAGCGCCCGGGTTCTCGGGACCGGGGAGCTGTTTTTT
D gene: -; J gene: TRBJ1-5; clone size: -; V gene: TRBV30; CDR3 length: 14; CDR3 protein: CAWSGGLGNQPQHF; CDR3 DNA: TGTGCCTGGAGTGGGGGGCTCGGCAATCAGCCCCAGCATTTT
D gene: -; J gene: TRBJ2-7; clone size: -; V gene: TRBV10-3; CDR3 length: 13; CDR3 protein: CAISSQTEGEQYF; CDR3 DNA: TGTGCCATCAGTTCGCAGACAGAGGGCGAGCAGTACTTC
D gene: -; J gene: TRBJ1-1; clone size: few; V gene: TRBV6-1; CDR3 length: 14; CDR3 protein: CAGGVGNPLTEAFF; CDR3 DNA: TGTGCCGGGGGGGTAGGGAACCCTCTGACTGAAGCTTTCTTT
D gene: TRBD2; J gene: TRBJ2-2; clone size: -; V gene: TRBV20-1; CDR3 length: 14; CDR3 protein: CSASSGGRTGELFF; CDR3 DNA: TGCAGTGCTAGTAGCGGGGGGCGCACCGGGGAGCTGTTTTTT
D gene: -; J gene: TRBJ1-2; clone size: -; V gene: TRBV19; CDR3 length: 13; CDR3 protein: CASSIDSVGGYTF; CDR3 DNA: TGTGCCAGTAGTATAGATTCCGTGGGAGGCTACACCTTC
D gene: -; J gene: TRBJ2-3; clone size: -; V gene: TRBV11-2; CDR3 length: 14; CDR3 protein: CASSLVLGTDTQYF; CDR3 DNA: TGTGCCAGCAGCTTAGTTTTGGGCACAGATACGCAGTATTTT
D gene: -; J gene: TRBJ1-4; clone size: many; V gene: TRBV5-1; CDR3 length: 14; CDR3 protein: CASSLQATNEKLFF; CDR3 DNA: TGCGCCAGCAGCTTACAAGCAACTAATGAAAAACTGTTTTTT
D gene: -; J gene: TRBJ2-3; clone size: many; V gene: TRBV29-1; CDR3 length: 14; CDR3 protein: CSVEDLGGTDTQYF; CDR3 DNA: TGCAGCGTTGAAGACTTGGGGGGCACAGATACGCAGTATTTT
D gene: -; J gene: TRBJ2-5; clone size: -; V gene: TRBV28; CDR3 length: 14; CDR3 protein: CASRLWGSQETQYF; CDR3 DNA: TGTGCCAGCCGACTCTGGGGGAGCCAAGAGACCCAGTACTTC
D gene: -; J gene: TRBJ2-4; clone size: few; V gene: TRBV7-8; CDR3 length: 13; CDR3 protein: CASTSGLGNIQYF; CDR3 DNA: TGTGCCAGCACCTCGGGCCTGGGAAACATTCAGTACTTC
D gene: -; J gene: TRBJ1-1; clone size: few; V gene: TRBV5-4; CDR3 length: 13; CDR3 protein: CASSSPVNTEAFF; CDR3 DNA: TGTGCCAGCAGCAGCCCGGTTAACACTGAAGCTTTCTTT